This T cell receptor beta chain derives from a study of T-cell reconstitution after alpha-beta-depleted transplantation in children. During its preparation, the TCRbeta library received unique molecular identifiers. TCRdb recomputed calls from the PCR reads with MiXCR, one row per CDR3 protein. The sample holds 490,000 or so distinct CDR3 sequences, around 13% seen once. CDR1 MNHEY and CDR2 SVGEGT come from the germline V gene. The CDR3 spans 15 residues. Trimming removed 0 bases at V and 4 bases at J, with 11 bases between. The sequencing here drew on PBMCs from the stem cell graft donor, taken from the stem cell graft. The receptor's source is a human donor who donated a stem cell graft to a child with combined immunodeficiency. The chain employs TRBV6-2 or TRBV6-3 and TRBJ2-3; D unresolved. CDR3 loop: CASSYSIRPPDTQYF. The CDR3 nucleotides are TGTGCCAGCAGTTACTCCATCCGCCCTCCAGATACGCAGTATTTT.